This T cell receptor (beta chain) was identified during a study of blood T cell repertoires in COVID-19. Across the study: Acute and convalescent COVID-19 specimens originated in the United States, Italy and Spain. Nucleic acid was either cDNA or gDNA, and it came from T cells, B-cell-depleted T cells, or PBMCs.

Source study methods: Amplified reference gene primers provided the basis for estimating nucleated cell counts. Profiled with immunoSEQ multiplex PCR; TCRdb holds only in-frame clones, not every one. D and trimming come from the DNA, and the V and J calls and clone size come from that table. The profile covers hundreds of thousands of clones, with 80% to 90% appearing a single time and about 5.3% taken by the ten largest. The germline V gene encodes CDR1 SGHTA and CDR2 FQGNSA. There are 14 residues in the CDR3. Trimming shortened V by 3 bases and J by 5 bases, and 13 bases separated the two germline ends.

The clonotype was recovered from a woman between 45 and 60 years old who had been exposed to COVID-19. Sequencing input: PBMCs or T cells enriched from blood (not recorded which). This sequence joins TRBV7-2 and TRBJ2-5, with TRBD2 as a possible D gene (5 bases). In DNA, the CDR3 is TGTGCCAGCAGCTTTAGCGTTCAAGGGGAGACCCAGTACTTC. This translates into CASSFSVQGETQYF.